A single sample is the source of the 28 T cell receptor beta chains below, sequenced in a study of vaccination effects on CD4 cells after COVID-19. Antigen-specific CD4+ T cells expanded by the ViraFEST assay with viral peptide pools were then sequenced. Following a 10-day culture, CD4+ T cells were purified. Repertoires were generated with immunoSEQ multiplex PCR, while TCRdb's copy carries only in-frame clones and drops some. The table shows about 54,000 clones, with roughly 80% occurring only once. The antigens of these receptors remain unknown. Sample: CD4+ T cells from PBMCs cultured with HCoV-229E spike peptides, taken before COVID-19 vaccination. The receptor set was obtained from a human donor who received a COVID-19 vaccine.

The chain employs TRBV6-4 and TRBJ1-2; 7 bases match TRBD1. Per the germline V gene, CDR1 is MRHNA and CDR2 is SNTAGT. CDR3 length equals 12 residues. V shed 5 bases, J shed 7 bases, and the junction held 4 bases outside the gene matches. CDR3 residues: CASSNDRVGYTF. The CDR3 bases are TGTGCCAGCAGTAACGACAGGGTTGGCTACACCTTC.

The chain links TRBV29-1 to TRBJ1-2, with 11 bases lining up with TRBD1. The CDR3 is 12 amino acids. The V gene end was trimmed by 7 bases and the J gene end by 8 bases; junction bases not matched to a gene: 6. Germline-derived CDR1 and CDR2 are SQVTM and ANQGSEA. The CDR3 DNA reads TGCAGCGGAAGGGGACAGGGGGAAGGCTACACCTTC. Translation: CSGRGQGEGYTF.

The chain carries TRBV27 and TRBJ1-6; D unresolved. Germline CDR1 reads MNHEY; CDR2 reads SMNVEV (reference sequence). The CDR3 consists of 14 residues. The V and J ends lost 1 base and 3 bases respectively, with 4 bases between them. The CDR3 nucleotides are TGTGCCAGCAGTTTATGGGGCTATAATTCACCCCTCCACTTT. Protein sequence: CASSLWGYNSPLHF.

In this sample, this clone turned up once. CDR3 sequence (DNA): TGTGCCAGCAGCTTAACCGGGACTAGCGGCCTACGCACAGATACGCAGTATTTT. This sequence encodes CASSLTGTSGLRTDTQYF. V gene TRBV11-2 combines with J gene TRBJ2-3, with 11 bases matching TRBD2. V lost 2 bases and J lost 1; bases outside the gene matches: 8. The germline V gene has CDR1 SGHAT and CDR2 FQNNGV. CDR3 length: 18 amino acids.

The CDR3 DNA sequence: TGTGCCAGCAGTGGGGGCAGCCCCCTCTCTGGAAACACCATATATTTT. Amino acid sequence: CASSGGSPLSGNTIYF. The chain has TRBV9 and TRBJ1-3; D perhaps matches TRBD1 (6 bases). Trimming took off 5 bases at V and 0 bases at J, with 15 bases between the two ends. From germline, CDR1 is SGDLS and CDR2 YYNGEE. The CDR3 extends over 16 amino acids.

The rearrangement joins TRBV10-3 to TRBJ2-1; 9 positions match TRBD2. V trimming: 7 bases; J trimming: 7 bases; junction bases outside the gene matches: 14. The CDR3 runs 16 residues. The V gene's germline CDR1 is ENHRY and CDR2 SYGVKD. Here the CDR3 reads CAITTLGTSRMNEQFF. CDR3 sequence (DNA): TGTGCCATCACAACTCTCGGGACTAGCAGGATGAATGAGCAGTTCTTC.

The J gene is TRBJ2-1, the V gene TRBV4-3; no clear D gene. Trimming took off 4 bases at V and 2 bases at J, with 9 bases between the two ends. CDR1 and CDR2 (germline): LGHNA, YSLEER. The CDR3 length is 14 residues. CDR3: CASSRKHTYNEQFF. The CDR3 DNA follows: TGCGCCAGCAGCCGTAAACACACCTACAATGAGCAGTTCTTC.

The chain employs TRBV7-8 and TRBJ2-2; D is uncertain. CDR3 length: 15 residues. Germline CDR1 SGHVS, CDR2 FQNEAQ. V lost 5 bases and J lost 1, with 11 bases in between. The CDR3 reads CASSDRVWNTGELFF. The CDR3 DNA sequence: TGTGCCAGCAGCGATAGGGTCTGGAACACCGGGGAGCTGTTTTTT. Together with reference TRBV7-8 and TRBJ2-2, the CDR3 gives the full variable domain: GAGVSQSPRYKVAKRGQDVALRCDPISGHVSLFWYQQALGQGPEFLTYFQNEAQLDKSGLPSDRFFAERPEGSVSTLKIQRTQQEDSAVYLCASSDRVWNTGELFFGEGSRLTVL.

CDR3 bases: TGTGCCAGCAGTCGGACACCGGTTCCCTATAGCAATCAGCCCCAGCATTTT. Its translation: CASSRTPVPYSNQPQHF. The chain carries TRBV21-1 and TRBJ1-5; the table's D call of TRBD1 was not tested on the DNA. TRBV21-1 is classified as a pseudogene. CDR3 length equals 17 residues.

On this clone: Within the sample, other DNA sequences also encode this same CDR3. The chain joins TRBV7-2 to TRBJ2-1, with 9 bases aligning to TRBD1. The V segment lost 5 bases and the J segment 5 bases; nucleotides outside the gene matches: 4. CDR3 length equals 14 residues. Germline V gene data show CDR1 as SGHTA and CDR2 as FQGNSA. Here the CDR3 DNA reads TGTGCCAGCAGCCCGGGACAGGGCCACAATGAGCAGTTCTTC. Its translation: CASSPGQGHNEQFF.

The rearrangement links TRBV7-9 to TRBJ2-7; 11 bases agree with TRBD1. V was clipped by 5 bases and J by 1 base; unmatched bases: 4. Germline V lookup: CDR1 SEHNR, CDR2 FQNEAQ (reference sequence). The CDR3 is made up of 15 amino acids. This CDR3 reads CASSQGQGASYEQYV. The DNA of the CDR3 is TGTGCCAGCAGCCAAGGACAGGGGGCTTCCTACGAGCAGTACGTC.

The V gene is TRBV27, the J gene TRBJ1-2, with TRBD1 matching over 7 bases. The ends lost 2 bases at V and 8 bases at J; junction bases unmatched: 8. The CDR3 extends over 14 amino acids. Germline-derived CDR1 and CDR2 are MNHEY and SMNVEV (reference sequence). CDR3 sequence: CASSLEGAGRGYTF. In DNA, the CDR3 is TGTGCCAGCAGTTTAGAGGGGGCGGGTCGCGGCTACACCTTC.

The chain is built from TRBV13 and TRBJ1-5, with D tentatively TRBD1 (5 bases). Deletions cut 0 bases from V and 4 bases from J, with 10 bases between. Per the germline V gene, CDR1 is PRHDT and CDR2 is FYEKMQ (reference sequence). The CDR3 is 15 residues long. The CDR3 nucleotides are TGTGCCAGCAGCTTAGGGCGGGGGAGGAATCAGCCCCAGCATTTT. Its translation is CASSLGRGRNQPQHF.

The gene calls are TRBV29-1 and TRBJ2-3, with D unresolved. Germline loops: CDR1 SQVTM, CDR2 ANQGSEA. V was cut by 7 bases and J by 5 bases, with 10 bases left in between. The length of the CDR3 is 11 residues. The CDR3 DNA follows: TGCAGCGCTGGAGCACAAGATACGCAGTATTTT. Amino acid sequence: CSAGAQDTQYF.

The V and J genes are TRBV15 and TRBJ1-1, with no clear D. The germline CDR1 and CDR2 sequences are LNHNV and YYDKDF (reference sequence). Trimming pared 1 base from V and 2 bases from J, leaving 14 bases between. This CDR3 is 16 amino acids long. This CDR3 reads CATSRGGGRVNTEAFF. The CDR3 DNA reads TGTGCCACCAGCAGAGGGGGTGGACGGGTAAACACTGAAGCTTTCTTT.

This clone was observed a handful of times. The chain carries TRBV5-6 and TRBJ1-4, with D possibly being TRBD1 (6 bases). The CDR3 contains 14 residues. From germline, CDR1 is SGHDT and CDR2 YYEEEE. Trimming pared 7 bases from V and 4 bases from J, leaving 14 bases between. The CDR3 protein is CASASGTSNEKLFF. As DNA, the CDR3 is TGTGCCAGCGCGTCCGGGACAAGTAATGAAAAACTGTTTTTT.

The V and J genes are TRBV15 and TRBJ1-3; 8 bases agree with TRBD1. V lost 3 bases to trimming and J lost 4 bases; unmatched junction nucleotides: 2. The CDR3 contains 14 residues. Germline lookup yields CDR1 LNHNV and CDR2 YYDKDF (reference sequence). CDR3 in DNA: TGTGCCACCAGCAGGGACAGGGCCGGAAACACCATATATTTT. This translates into CATSRDRAGNTIYF. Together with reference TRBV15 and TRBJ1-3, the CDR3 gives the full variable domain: DAMVIQNPRYQVTQFGKPVTLSCSQTLNHNVMYWYQQKSSQAPKLLFHYYDKDFNNEADTPDNFQSRRPNTSFCFLDIRSPGLGDTAMYLCATSRDRAGNTIYFGEGSWLTVV.

Written as DNA, the CDR3 is TGTGCCAGCAGCTTAATAGGCGGCCAACCCACTAACTATGGCTACACCTTC. Translating it yields CASSLIGGQPTNYGYTF. The chain recombines TRBV7-9 with TRBJ1-2; unclear D gene. The ends were cut back, 2 bases at V and 0 bases at J, with 16 bases in the middle. Germline assignment: CDR1 SEHNR and CDR2 FQNEAQ (reference sequence). This CDR3 is built from 17 residues.

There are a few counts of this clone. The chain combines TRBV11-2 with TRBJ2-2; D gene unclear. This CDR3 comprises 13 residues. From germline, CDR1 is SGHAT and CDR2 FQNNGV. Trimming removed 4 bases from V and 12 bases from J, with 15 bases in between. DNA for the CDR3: TGTGCCAGCAGCTGCGTATGCTTGTTGCAGCTGTTTTTT. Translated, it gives CASSCVCLLQLFF.

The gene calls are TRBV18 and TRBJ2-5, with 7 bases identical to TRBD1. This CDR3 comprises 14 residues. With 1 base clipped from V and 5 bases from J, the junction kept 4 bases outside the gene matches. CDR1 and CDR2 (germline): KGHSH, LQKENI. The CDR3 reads CASSPQGARETQYF. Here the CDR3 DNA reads TGTGCCAGCTCACCACAGGGGGCGAGGGAGACCCAGTACTTC.

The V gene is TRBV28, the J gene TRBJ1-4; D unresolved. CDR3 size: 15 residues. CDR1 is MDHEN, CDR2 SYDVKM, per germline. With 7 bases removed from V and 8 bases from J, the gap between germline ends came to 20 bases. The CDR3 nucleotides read TGTGCCAGCATCGGAAGGACCGCCCAGGAGGAAAAACTGTTTTTT. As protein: CASIGRTAQEEKLFF.

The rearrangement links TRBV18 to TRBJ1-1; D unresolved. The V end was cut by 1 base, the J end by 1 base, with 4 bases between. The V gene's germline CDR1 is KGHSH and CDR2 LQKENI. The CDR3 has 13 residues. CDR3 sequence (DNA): TGTGCCAGCTCACCACAGACGAACACTGAAGCTTTCTTT. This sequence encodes CASSPQTNTEAFF.

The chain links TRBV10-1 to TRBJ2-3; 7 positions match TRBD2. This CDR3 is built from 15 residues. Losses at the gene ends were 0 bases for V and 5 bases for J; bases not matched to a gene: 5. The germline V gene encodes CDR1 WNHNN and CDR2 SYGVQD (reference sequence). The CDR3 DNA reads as TGCGCCAGCAGTGAGTCTGGCGGGGGAGGAGATACGCAGTATTTT. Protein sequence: CASSESGGGGDTQYF.

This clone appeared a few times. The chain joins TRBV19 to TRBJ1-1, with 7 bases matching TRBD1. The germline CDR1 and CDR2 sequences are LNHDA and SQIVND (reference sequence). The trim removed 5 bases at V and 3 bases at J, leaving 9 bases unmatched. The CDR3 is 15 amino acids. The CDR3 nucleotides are TGTGCCAGTAGTGCACCCGGGACAGTGGACACTGAAGCTTTCTTT. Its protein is CASSAPGTVDTEAFF.

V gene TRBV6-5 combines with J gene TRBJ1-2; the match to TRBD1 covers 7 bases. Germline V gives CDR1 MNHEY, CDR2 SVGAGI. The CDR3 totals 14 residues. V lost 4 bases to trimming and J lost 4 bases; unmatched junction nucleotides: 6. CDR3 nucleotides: TGTGCCAGCAGTTCCCCGGGACAGCCCTATGGCTACACCTTC. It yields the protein CASSSPGQPYGYTF.

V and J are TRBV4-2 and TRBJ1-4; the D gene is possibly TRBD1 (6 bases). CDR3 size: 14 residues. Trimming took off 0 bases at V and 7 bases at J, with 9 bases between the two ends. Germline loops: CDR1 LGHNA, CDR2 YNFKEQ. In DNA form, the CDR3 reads TGTGCCAGCAGCCAAGACAGGGGACGTGAAAAACTGTTTTTT. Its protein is CASSQDRGREKLFF.

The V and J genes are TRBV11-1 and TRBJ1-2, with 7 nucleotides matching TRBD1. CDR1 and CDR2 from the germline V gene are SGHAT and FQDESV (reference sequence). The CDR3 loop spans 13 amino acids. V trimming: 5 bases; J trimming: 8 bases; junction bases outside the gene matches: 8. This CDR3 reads CASSINQGVGYTF. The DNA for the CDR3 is TGTGCCAGCAGCATCAACCAGGGGGTCGGCTACACCTTC.

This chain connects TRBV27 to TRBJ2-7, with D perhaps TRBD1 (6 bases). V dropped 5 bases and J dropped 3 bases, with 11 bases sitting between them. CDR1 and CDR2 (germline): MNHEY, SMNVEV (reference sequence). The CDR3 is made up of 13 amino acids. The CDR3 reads CASSTNRDYEQYV. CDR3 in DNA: TGTGCCAGCAGTACCAACAGGGACTACGAGCAGTACGTC.